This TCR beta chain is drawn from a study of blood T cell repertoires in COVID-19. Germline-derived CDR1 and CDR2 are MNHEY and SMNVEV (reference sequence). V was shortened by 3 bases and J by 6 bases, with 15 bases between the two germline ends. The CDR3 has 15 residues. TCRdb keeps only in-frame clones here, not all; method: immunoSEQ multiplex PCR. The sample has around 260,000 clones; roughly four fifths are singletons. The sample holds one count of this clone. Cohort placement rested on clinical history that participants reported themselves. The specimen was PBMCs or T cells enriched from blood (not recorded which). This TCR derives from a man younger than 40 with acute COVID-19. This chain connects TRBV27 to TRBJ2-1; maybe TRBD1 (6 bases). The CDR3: CASSFAGGHPNEQFF. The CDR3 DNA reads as TGTGCCAGCAGTTTTGCTGGGGGCCACCCCAATGAGCAGTTCTTC.